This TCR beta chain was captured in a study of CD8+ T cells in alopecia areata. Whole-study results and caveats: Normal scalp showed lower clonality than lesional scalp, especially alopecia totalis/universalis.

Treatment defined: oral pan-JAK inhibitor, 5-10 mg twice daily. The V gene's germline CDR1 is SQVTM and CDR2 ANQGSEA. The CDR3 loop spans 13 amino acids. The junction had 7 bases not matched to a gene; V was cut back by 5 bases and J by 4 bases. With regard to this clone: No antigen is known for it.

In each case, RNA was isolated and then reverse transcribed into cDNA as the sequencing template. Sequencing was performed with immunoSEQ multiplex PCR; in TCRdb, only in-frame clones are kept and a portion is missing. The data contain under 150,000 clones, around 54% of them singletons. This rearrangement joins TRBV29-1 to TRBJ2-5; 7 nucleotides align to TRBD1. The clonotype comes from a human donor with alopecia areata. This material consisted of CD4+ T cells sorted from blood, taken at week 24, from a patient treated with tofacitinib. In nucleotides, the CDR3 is TGCAGCGTTCCAAGGGCAGGGGGAGAGACCCAGTACTTC. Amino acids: CSVPRAGGETQYF.